This TCR beta chain originates from a study of blood T cells in healthy people across ages. The overall study: When template switching was applied, about one barcoded beta molecule was captured per two T cells.

Remarks on this clonotype: The antigen is unknown. A read error is possible here, since a much larger clone lies one base away. The conserved phenylalanine or tryptophan is not found at the CDR3 terminus, so this likely reflects a read error.

A sample-barcoded 5' primer and a J-beta primer mix were used in a second PCR of roughly 7 to 11 cycles. From the 5' RACE reads, TCRdb called clonotypes with MiXCR, one entry per CDR3 protein. Among around 870,000 distinct CDR3 sequences, roughly 26% were seen once, and the ten largest hold 17%. Whole-study findings and limits: Per-million-T-cell TCR beta diversity fell roughly linearly with age. It was the long-lived donors that had more naive CD4+ cells and higher diversity than aged donors.

Isolation yielded PBMCs, at least 6.5 million per sample, in every case. The sequencing sample was made of blood. The receptor's source is a woman over 75 in good health.

The CDR3 here is CASSLGPRNTEAFL. The CDR3 DNA sequence: TGTGCCAGCAGCTTGGGACCGCGGAACACTGAAGCTTTCTTG. V usage is TRBV7-2 and J usage is TRBJ1-1; possibly TRBD1 for D (5 bases). This CDR3 has 14 amino acids. V was pared by 3 bases and J by 1 base, with 9 bases between. Germline-derived CDR1 and CDR2 are SGHTA and FQGNSA.